The 5 T cell receptor beta chains listed next were all sequenced from one sample in a study of metastatic and nonmetastatic thyroid tumors. Every patient was untreated before thyroid surgery. MiXCR re-clonotyped the PCR reads for TCRdb. The sample holds about 23,000 clones, 20% to 30% seen once. The sample comprised tumor tissue. Source of these receptors: a female donor with papillary thyroid cancer or a benign thyroid nodule (not recorded which). Some clones in this sample may be carry-over from other donors' samples.

This clone was seen only a few times. One end of the junction fails to match germline, which may point to a read error. J is TRBJ2-1 and V is TRBV6-1; the match to TRBD1 covers 10 bases. CDR3 length: 13 amino acids. The germline CDR1 and CDR2 sequences are MNHNS and SASEGT. The CDR3, as DNA: TGTGCCAGCAGTTCTGGGTCCAGGACAGGGGGTCTCTTC. Encoded protein: CASSSGSRTGGLF.

This clone has ten or more counts. The chain uses TRBV5-8 and TRBJ2-2; the match to TRBD1 covers 7 bases. J lost 2 bases, V lost 2 bases, and 3 bases had no gene match. CDR1 and CDR2 from the germline V gene are SGHTS and YDEGEE. The CDR3 has 15 residues. This CDR3 is CASSLGTVNTGELFF. DNA for the CDR3: TGTGCCAGCAGCTTAGGGACAGTTAACACCGGGGAGCTGTTTTTT.

Details on this clone: Its ends do not fully match the called genes, so a read error is possible. The chain is built from TRBV5-6 and TRBJ2-4; D may be TRBD1 or TRBD2 (6 bases each). CDR1 and CDR2 from the germline V gene are SGHDT and YYEEEE. CDR3 size: 19 residues. The CDR3 reads CASLTDRINSELAKTIQYF. CDR3 DNA: TGTGCCAGCTTAACGGACAGAATTAACTCTGAACTAGCCAAAACCATTCAGTACTTC.

This clone occurred many times. One base away lies a much larger clone, so this may be a sequencing read error. The rearrangement uses TRBV28 and TRBJ2-7; weak D call: TRBD1 (6 bases). CDR1 MDHEN and CDR2 SYDVKM come from the germline V gene. This CDR3 contains 14 residues. V lost 7 bases to trimming and J lost 4 bases, with 17 bases between them. CDR3 nucleotides: TGTGCCAGCATACCATCCCCGGACAGATACGAGCAGTACTTC. As protein: CASIPSPDRYEQYF.

The table lists this clone with a few counts. The genes are TRBV12-3 or TRBV12-4 and TRBJ2-1; TRBD2 matches at 8 bases. J gave up 6 bases and V 3 bases, and 7 bases lay outside the gene matches. The CDR3 extends over 15 amino acids. The CDR3 DNA sequence: TGTGCCAGCAGTTTGGGTCTAGCGGGTCTCAATGAGCAGTTCTTC. It yields the protein CASSLGLAGLNEQFF.